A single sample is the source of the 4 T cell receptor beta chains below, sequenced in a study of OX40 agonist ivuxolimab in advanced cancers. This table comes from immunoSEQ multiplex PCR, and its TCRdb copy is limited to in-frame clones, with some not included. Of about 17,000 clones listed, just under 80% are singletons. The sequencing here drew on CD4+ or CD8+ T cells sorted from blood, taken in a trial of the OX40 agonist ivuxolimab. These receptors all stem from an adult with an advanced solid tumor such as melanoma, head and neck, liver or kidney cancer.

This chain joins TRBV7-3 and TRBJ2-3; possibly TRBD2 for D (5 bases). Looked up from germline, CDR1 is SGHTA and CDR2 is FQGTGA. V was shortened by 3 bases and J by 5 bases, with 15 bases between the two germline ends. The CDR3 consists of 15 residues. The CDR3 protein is CASSFTGSLGDTQYF. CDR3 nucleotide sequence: TGTGCCAGCAGCTTCACGGGGAGCTTGGGAGATACGCAGTATTTT.

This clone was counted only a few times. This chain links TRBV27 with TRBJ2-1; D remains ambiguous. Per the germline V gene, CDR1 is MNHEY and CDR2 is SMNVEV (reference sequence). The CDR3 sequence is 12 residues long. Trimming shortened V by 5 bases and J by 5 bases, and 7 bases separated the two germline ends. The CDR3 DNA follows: TGTGCCAGCAGTAACACGAACAATGAGCAGTTCTTC. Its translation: CASSNTNNEQFF.

The CDR3 region is CASSPDGTVRNTEAFF. In DNA form, the CDR3 reads TGTGCCAGCAGCCCCGACGGTACTGTCAGGAACACTGAAGCTTTCTTT. This rearrangement joins TRBV13 to TRBJ1-1; no clear D. Germline V gene sequence: CDR1 PRHDT, CDR2 FYEKMQ (reference sequence). This CDR3 has 16 residues. V was clipped by 5 bases and J by 1 base, with 17 bases between them.

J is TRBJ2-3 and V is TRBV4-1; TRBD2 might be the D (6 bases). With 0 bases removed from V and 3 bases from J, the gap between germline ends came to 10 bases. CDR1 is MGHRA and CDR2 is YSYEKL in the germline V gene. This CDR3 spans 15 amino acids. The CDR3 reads CASSQDEGRTDTQYF. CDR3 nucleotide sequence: TGCGCCAGCAGCCAAGATGAGGGGAGGACAGATACGCAGTATTTT.